The present entry profiles one T cell receptor (beta chain) with its context. This sample is part of a study of blood T cell repertoires in COVID-19. Looking at the study overall: Samples of COVID-19 (acute and convalescent) were obtained from the United States, Italy and Spain.

Unmatched junction bases numbered 7, after V lost 6 bases and J lost 5 bases. In germline, CDR1 is KGHSH, CDR2 LQKENI. This CDR3 comprises 14 residues. In the authors' methods: Reference gene primer amplification in the assay estimated nucleated cell counts. TCRdb keeps only in-frame clones here, not all; method: immunoSEQ multiplex PCR. V, J and clone size are those of that table, while D and trimming were read from the DNA. The sample lists approximately 200,000 clones; about 90% were seen once. This chain links TRBV18 with TRBJ2-5; 9 bases are shared with TRBD1. This TCR came from a man in his forties with active or convalescent COVID-19. The sequenced material came from peripheral blood. CDR3 amino acids: CASSEDRGRETQYF. CDR3 coding DNA: TGTGCCAGCTCCGAGGACAGGGGCCGGGAGACCCAGTACTTC.